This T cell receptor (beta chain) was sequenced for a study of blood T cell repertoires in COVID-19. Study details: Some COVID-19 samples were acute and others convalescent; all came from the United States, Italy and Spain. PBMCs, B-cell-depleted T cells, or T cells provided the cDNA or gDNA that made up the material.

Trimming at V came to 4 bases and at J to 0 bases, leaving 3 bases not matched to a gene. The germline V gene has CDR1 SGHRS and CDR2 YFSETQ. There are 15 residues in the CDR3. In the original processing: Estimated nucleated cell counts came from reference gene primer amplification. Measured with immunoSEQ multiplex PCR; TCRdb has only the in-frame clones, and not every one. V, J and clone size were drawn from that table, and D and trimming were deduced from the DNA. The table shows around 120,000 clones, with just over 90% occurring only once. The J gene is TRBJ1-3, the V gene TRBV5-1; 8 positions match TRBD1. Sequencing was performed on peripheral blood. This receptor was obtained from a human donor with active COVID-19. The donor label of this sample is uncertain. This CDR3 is CASSIGQGSGNTIYF. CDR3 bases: TGCGCCAGCAGCATAGGACAGGGCTCTGGAAACACCATATATTTT.